Listed here is a single TCR beta chain. What it binds is not known. This sample is part of a study of OX40 agonist ivuxolimab in advanced cancers. About the study: The patients received agonistic anti-OX40 (CD134) antibody ivuxolimab. The mean age was roughly 60 years, ranging from about 23 to 79, with 80% to 85% of participants male.

Measured with immunoSEQ multiplex PCR; TCRdb has only the in-frame clones, and not every one. The sample carries roughly 100,000 clones, about four fifths recorded once. The study, taken as a whole, reports: Dose levels from 0.1 to 3.0 mg/kg saw CD4+ and CD8+ blood T cells expand clonally by week 6.

The specimen comprised CD4+ or CD8+ T cells sorted from blood, sampled in a trial of the OX40 agonist ivuxolimab. This receptor was obtained from an adult with an advanced solid tumor such as melanoma, head and neck, liver or kidney cancer.

DNA of the CDR3: TGTGCCAGCGAAGACAGCGATGCAACTAATGAAAAACTGTTTTTT. It codes for CASEDSDATNEKLFF. The V and J genes are TRBV21-1 and TRBJ1-4; the table names TRBD1, a call not compared with the DNA. TRBV21-1 is assigned pseudogene status. The CDR3 extends over 15 amino acids.